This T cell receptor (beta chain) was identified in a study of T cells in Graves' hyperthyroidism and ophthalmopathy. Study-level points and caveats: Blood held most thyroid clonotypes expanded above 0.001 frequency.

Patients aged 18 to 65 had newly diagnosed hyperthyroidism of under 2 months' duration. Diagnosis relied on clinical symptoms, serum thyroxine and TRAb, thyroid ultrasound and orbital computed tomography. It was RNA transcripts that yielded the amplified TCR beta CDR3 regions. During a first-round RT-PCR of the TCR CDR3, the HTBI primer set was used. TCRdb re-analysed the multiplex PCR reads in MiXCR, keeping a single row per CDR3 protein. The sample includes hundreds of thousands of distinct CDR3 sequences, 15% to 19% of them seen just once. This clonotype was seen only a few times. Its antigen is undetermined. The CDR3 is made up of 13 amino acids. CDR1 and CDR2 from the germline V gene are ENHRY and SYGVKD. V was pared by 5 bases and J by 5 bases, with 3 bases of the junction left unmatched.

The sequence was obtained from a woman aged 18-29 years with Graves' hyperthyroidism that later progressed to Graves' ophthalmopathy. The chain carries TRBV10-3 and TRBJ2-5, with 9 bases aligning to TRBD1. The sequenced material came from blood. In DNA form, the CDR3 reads TGTGCCATCAGTACAGGACAGGGGGAGACCCAGTACTTC. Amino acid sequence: CAISTGQGETQYF.